The rows below give T cell receptor beta chains drawn from one sample of a study of blood T cell repertoires in COVID-19. Clones were read by immunoSEQ multiplex PCR, and TCRdb kept only the in-frame ones, dropping some. The sample contains more than 65,000 clones, roughly 91% of which appear only once. The sample taken for sequencing was peripheral blood. Receptor source: a man aged 45-65 years with active COVID-19. The CDR3 runs from the conserved cysteine through the conserved F or W. Fields, in order: clone size, D gene, J gene, V gene, CDR3 protein, CDR3 DNA. A D gene is named only where the DNA matches it firmly. Clone size is stated in some rows and not others, as once, few, many or a class when expanded.

size: NA
D: NA
J: TRBJ1-2
V: TRBV14
CDR3: CASSQVAYGYTF
DNA: TGTGCCAGCAGCCAAGTGGCCTATGGCTACACCTTC

size: NA
D: TRBD1
J: TRBJ1-2
V: TRBV9
CDR3: CASSAGPGTGHGYTF
DNA: TGTGCCAGCAGCGCCGGTCCCGGGACAGGGCACGGCTACACCTTC

size: NA
D: NA
J: TRBJ1-4
V: TRBV12-3/TRBV12-4
CDR3: CASRIQVTKLFF
DNA: TGTGCCAGTAGAATACAGGTCACGAAACTGTTTTTT

size: NA
D: NA
J: TRBJ2-3
V: TRBV11-1
CDR3: CASSLMGAGTDTQYF
DNA: TGTGCCAGCAGCTTAATGGGAGCTGGCACAGATACGCAGTATTTT

size: NA
D: NA
J: TRBJ1-3
V: TRBV4-1
CDR3: CASSHTGGGTGNTIYF
DNA: TGCGCCAGCAGCCACACCGGGGGGGGGACTGGAAACACCATATATTTT

size: NA
D: TRBD2
J: TRBJ2-3
V: TRBV4-1
CDR3: CASSQVGLAGGLDTQYF
DNA: TGCGCCAGCAGCCAGGTCGGCTTAGCGGGGGGATTGGATACGCAGTATTTT

size: NA
D: NA
J: TRBJ2-3
V: TRBV5-6
CDR3: CASSPGVIDTQYF
DNA: TGTGCCAGCAGTCCCGGGGTGATAGATACGCAGTATTTT

size: NA
D: TRBD2
J: TRBJ2-1
V: TRBV7-3
CDR3: CASSLAGLAGANEQFF
DNA: TGTGCCAGCAGCTTAGCTGGACTAGCGGGAGCTAATGAGCAGTTCTTC

size: NA
D: NA
J: TRBJ1-1
V: TRBV5-1
CDR3: CASSLYENSEAFF
DNA: TGCGCCAGCAGCTTGTATGAGAATTCTGAAGCTTTCTTT

size: NA
D: NA
J: TRBJ1-2
V: TRBV5-4
CDR3: CASSFPGEWGYTF
DNA: TGTGCCAGCAGCTTCCCAGGGGAATGGGGCTACACCTTC

size: NA
D: NA
J: TRBJ2-7
V: TRBV28
CDR3: CASSLQRYEQYF
DNA: TGTGCCAGCAGTTTACAGAGGTACGAGCAGTACTTC

size: NA
D: TRBD1
J: TRBJ1-5
V: TRBV28
CDR3: CASKGTGRQPQHF
DNA: TGTGCCAGCAAAGGGACAGGGCGTCAGCCCCAGCATTTT

size: NA
D: NA
J: TRBJ2-3
V: TRBV9
CDR3: CASSAGILRGAFTDTQYF
DNA: TGTGCCAGCAGCGCCGGGATCCTCCGGGGGGCCTTCACAGATACGCAGTATTTT

size: NA
D: TRBD2
J: TRBJ2-5
V: TRBV10-3
CDR3: CAISGGGGQETQYF
DNA: TGTGCCATCAGTGGAGGCGGGGGTCAAGAGACCCAGTACTTC

size: medium-sized
D: TRBD2
J: TRBJ2-7
V: TRBV4-2
CDR3: CASSHTAGVSYEQYF
DNA: TGTGCCAGCAGTCATACGGCGGGGGTCTCCTACGAGCAGTACTTC

size: NA
D: TRBD2
J: TRBJ2-2
V: TRBV19
CDR3: CASSPPAGGTGELFF
DNA: TGTGCCAGTAGTCCTCCTGCGGGGGGCACCGGGGAGCTGTTTTTT

size: few
D: NA
J: TRBJ1-5
V: TRBV12-3/TRBV12-4
CDR3: CASGVDNQPQHF
DNA: TGTGCCAGCGGAGTGGACAATCAGCCCCAGCATTTT

size: NA
D: NA
J: TRBJ1-2
V: TRBV5-1
CDR3: CASSLDPGMVYGYTF
DNA: TGCGCCAGCAGCTTGGATCCGGGAATGGTCTATGGCTACACCTTC

size: NA
D: NA
J: TRBJ2-5
V: TRBV19
CDR3: CASSSRTVGETQYF
DNA: TGTGCCAGTAGTTCCCGGACTGTGGGGGAGACCCAGTACTTC

size: NA
D: TRBD1
J: TRBJ1-6
V: TRBV27
CDR3: CASILRDRYFSYNSPLHF
DNA: TGTGCCAGCATCCTTAGGGACAGATACTTCTCCTATAATTCACCCCTCCACTTT

size: NA
D: TRBD2
J: TRBJ2-2
V: TRBV7-8
CDR3: CASSDSSGRNTGELFF
DNA: TGTGCCAGCAGCGACTCTAGCGGGAGGAACACCGGGGAGCTGTTTTTT

size: NA
D: NA
J: TRBJ1-6
V: TRBV30
CDR3: CAWNRAHNSPLHF
DNA: TGTGCCTGGAACAGGGCCCATAATTCACCCCTCCACTTT

size: NA
D: TRBD1
J: TRBJ2-5
V: TRBV7-7
CDR3: CASSRDGQGRETQYF
DNA: TGTGCCAGCAGCCGCGACGGACAGGGCAGGGAGACCCAGTACTTC

size: NA
D: TRBD2
J: TRBJ2-3
V: TRBV14
CDR3: CASSQGGGDTQYF
DNA: TGTGCCAGCAGCCAGGGCGGGGGAGATACGCAGTATTTT

size: NA
D: NA
J: TRBJ2-7
V: TRBV28
CDR3: CASSFGRGPSYEQYF
DNA: TGTGCCAGCAGTTTTGGTAGGGGTCCCTCCTACGAGCAGTACTTC

size: NA
D: TRBD1
J: TRBJ1-5
V: TRBV7-2
CDR3: CASSQDRSSNQPQHF
DNA: TGTGCCAGCAGCCAGGACAGGAGTAGCAATCAGCCCCAGCATTTT

size: NA
D: TRBD2
J: TRBJ2-3
V: TRBV10-3
CDR3: CAIREGLASTDTQYF
DNA: TGTGCCATCAGGGAGGGACTAGCTAGCACAGATACGCAGTATTTT

size: once
D: TRBD1
J: TRBJ2-3
V: TRBV5-4
CDR3: CASSYTGESVTQYF
DNA: TGTGCCAGCAGCTACACAGGGGAGAGTGTTACGCAGTATTTT

size: few
D: TRBD1
J: TRBJ2-7
V: TRBV5-1
CDR3: CASSWAPTGPPLEQYF
DNA: TGCGCCAGCAGCTGGGCCCCGACAGGGCCCCCTCTTGAGCAGTACTTC

size: NA
D: NA
J: TRBJ1-2
V: TRBV6-5
CDR3: CASSYRQGRTRGYTF
DNA: TGTGCCAGCAGTTATAGGCAGGGAAGAACCCGCGGCTACACCTTC

size: NA
D: NA
J: TRBJ2-3
V: TRBV7-2
CDR3: CASSPRAEGKHTDTQYF
DNA: TGTGCCAGCAGCCCTCGTGCGGAGGGAAAACACACAGATACGCAGTATTTT

size: NA
D: NA
J: TRBJ2-7
V: TRBV7-8
CDR3: CASSLHGSSYEQYF
DNA: TGTGCCAGCAGCTTACACGGTAGCTCCTACGAGCAGTACTTC

size: once
D: NA
J: TRBJ1-2
V: TRBV7-2
CDR3: CASSLVQYSNYGYTF
DNA: TGTGCCAGCAGCTTAGTCCAGTATTCTAACTATGGCTACACCTTC

size: once
D: NA
J: TRBJ1-2
V: TRBV2
CDR3: CASSDQGGGVGYTF
DNA: TGTGCCAGCAGTGATCAAGGTGGCGGGGTGGGCTACACCTTC

size: NA
D: NA
J: TRBJ2-7
V: TRBV11-2
CDR3: CASSFTENSYEQYF
DNA: TGTGCCAGCAGCTTCACGGAGAACTCCTACGAGCAGTACTTC

size: NA
D: NA
J: TRBJ2-6
V: TRBV2
CDR3: CASSVESGANVLTF
DNA: TGTGCCAGCAGTGTAGAATCTGGGGCCAACGTCCTGACTTTC

size: NA
D: NA
J: TRBJ2-1
V: TRBV5-1
CDR3: CASMVESSLNEQFF
DNA: TGCGCCAGCATGGTCGAGTCTAGCTTAAATGAGCAGTTCTTC

size: NA
D: NA
J: TRBJ2-7
V: TRBV30
CDR3: CAWSVRGLKGYEQYF
DNA: TGTGCCTGGAGTGTGCGCGGGCTTAAGGGCTACGAGCAGTACTTC

size: NA
D: NA
J: TRBJ2-1
V: TRBV24-1
CDR3: CATSATDSTDEQFF
DNA: TGTGCCACCAGTGCCACTGACAGTACCGATGAGCAGTTCTTC

size: NA
D: TRBD1
J: TRBJ1-2
V: TRBV6-5
CDR3: CASSRDRASYGYTF
DNA: TGTGCCAGCAGCCGAGACAGGGCTTCCTATGGCTACACCTTC

size: NA
D: NA
J: TRBJ2-7
V: TRBV28
CDR3: CASRRTIGGTSFDEQYF
DNA: TGTGCCAGCAGACGAACCATTGGCGGGACCTCCTTCGACGAGCAGTACTTC

size: NA
D: TRBD2
J: TRBJ2-2
V: TRBV18
CDR3: CASSGSTGTSNTGELFF
DNA: TGTGCCAGCTCAGGTTCGACCGGGACTAGTAACACCGGGGAGCTGTTTTTT

size: NA
D: NA
J: TRBJ1-2
V: TRBV4-2
CDR3: CASSQDGRGNYGYTF
DNA: TGTGCCAGCAGCCAAGATGGGAGGGGGAACTATGGCTACACCTTC

size: NA
D: TRBD2
J: TRBJ2-1
V: TRBV5-1
CDR3: CASRRSGLAGGTQTYNEQFF
DNA: TGCGCCAGCAGAAGGTCTGGACTAGCGGGAGGAACACAAACCTACAATGAGCAGTTCTTC

size: once
D: NA
J: TRBJ2-3
V: TRBV7-6
CDR3: CASSLARPGTDTQYF
DNA: TGTGCCAGCAGCTTAGCCCGGCCAGGGACAGATACGCAGTATTTT

size: NA
D: TRBD2
J: TRBJ2-1
V: TRBV11-3
CDR3: CASSRGLAGHNEQFF
DNA: TGTGCCAGCAGCCGGGGACTAGCGGGACACAATGAGCAGTTCTTC

size: few
D: TRBD2
J: TRBJ2-2
V: TRBV15
CDR3: CATSREQREANTGELFF
DNA: TGTGCCACCAGCAGAGAACAGCGGGAGGCCAACACCGGGGAGCTGTTTTTT

size: few
D: NA
J: TRBJ2-7
V: TRBV7-9
CDR3: CASSTAKYEQYF
DNA: TGTGCCAGCAGCACTGCTAAGTACGAGCAGTACTTC

size: NA
D: TRBD2
J: TRBJ2-1
V: TRBV19
CDR3: CASSIGVAGGQNEQFF
DNA: TGTGCCAGTAGTATCGGTGTTGCGGGAGGGCAGAATGAGCAGTTCTTC

size: NA
D: NA
J: TRBJ2-7
V: TRBV6-1
CDR3: CASSEMVAHHYEQYF
DNA: TGTGCCAGCAGTGAAATGGTAGCTCATCACTACGAGCAGTACTTC

size: NA
D: NA
J: TRBJ1-5
V: TRBV30
CDR3: CAWSAEGNQPQHF
DNA: TGTGCCTGGAGCGCGGAGGGAAATCAGCCCCAGCATTTT

size: few
D: NA
J: TRBJ1-2
V: TRBV27
CDR3: CASSSTGSYGYTF
DNA: TGTGCCAGCAGTTCGACAGGAAGCTATGGCTACACCTTC